Presented here are 14 T cell receptor beta chains from one specimen sequenced in a study of blood T cell repertoires in COVID-19. The data were produced by immunoSEQ multiplex PCR, yet TCRdb's version contains in-frame clones alone and is incomplete. The sample consists of roughly 340,000 clones, about 87% of them appearing once. Sequenced: PBMCs or T cells enriched from blood (not recorded which). All receptors derive from a man aged 35-49 years in a cohort exposed to, infected with or recovered from COVID-19 (not recorded which).

The chain uses TRBV2 and TRBJ1-1; a weak D match, TRBD1 (5 bases). The CDR3 has 14 amino acids. V was trimmed by 6 bases and J by 4 bases, leaving 15 bases between them. Per the germline V gene, CDR1 is SNHLY and CDR2 is FYNNEI. This CDR3 is CASRGLRGGTEAFF. The CDR3 region has the DNA TGTGCCAGCAGGGGACTGCGGGGAGGCACTGAAGCTTTCTTT.

This rearrangement joins TRBV9 to TRBJ2-7, with D possibly matching TRBD2 (6 bases). From germline, CDR1 is SGDLS and CDR2 YYNGEE. The CDR3 consists of 14 residues. With 0 bases removed from V and 2 bases from J, the gap between germline ends came to 9 bases. In DNA form, the CDR3 reads TGTGCCAGCAGCGTAGGCGGGACCGCCTACGAGCAGTACTTC. Translated, it gives CASSVGGTAYEQYF.

The rearrangement uses TRBV3-1 (or the pseudogene TRBV3-2) and TRBJ2-3; tentatively, D is TRBD2 (6 bases). Germline CDR1 is LGHDT and CDR2 is YNNKEL (reference sequence). V was cut by 4 bases and J by 3 bases, with 11 bases left in between. The CDR3 has 14 amino acids. CDR3 coding DNA: TGTGCCAGCAGCCCAGAGACTAGGACAGATACGCAGTATTTT. Translated, it gives CASSPETRTDTQYF.

The J gene is TRBJ2-3, the V gene TRBV20-1; D ambiguous. The V end was cut by 3 bases, the J end by 4 bases, with 11 bases between. Germline V gene data show CDR1 as DFQATT and CDR2 as SNEGSKA (reference sequence). The CDR3 is made up of 13 amino acids. The chain's CDR3 is CSASPNVADTQYF. In DNA, the CDR3 is TGCAGTGCTAGTCCTAATGTTGCAGATACGCAGTATTTT.

Worth noting for this clone: The sample carries other DNA sequences with the same CDR3. This chain connects TRBV3-1 (or the pseudogene TRBV3-2) to TRBJ2-7, with D uncertain. V lost 4 bases, J lost 3 bases, and 4 bases lay in between. CDR1 is LGHDT, CDR2 YNNKEL, per germline (reference sequence). CDR3 length: 11 residues. The CDR3 coding sequence is TGTGCCAGCAGCCTTCTCTACGAGCAGTACTTC. Protein sequence: CASSLLYEQYF.

This chain connects TRBV28 to TRBJ1-4; 9 bases agree with TRBD1. This CDR3 region has 15 residues. Germline loops: CDR1 MDHEN, CDR2 SYDVKM. With 6 bases clipped from V and 7 bases from J, the junction kept 9 bases outside the gene matches. CDR3 loop: CASSPPGQGGEKLFF. As DNA, the CDR3 is TGTGCCAGCAGCCCTCCGGGACAGGGCGGTGAAAAACTGTTTTTT.

The chain joins TRBV3-1 (or the pseudogene TRBV3-2) to TRBJ2-2; possibly TRBD2 for D (5 bases). In germline, CDR1 is LGHDT, CDR2 YNNKEL (reference sequence). V gave up 4 bases and J gave up 9 bases, with 6 bases separating them. CDR3 length equals 11 residues. The CDR3 nucleotides are TGTGCCAGCAGCCGAGGGAGGGAGCTGTTTTTT. Its protein product is CASSRGRELFF.

This sequence joins TRBV28 and TRBJ1-5; TRBD1 matches at 7 bases. The CDR3 spans 17 residues. In germline, CDR1 is MDHEN, CDR2 SYDVKM. The J segment lost 5 bases and the V segment lost 8 bases, leaving 18 bases of the junction unmatched. Written as DNA, the CDR3 is TGTGCCAGCGTCTCACGGGACAGTTATACCGCCGATCAGCCCCAGCATTTT. Protein product: CASVSRDSYTADQPQHF.

The chain is built from TRBV6-2 or TRBV6-3 and TRBJ1-5; D ambiguous. Germline lookup yields CDR1 MNHEY and CDR2 SVGEGT. The CDR3 is 15 residues long. Between the trimmed V and J ends, which lost 0 bases and 1 base, there was a span of 7 bases. The CDR3 DNA reads TGTGCCAGCAGTTACTCGTTAATGAGCAATCAGCCCCAGCATTTT. Its translation is CASSYSLMSNQPQHF.

The chain carries TRBV18 and TRBJ2-1; D not resolved. The CDR3 contains 15 residues. Deletions cut 2 bases from V and 5 bases from J, with 13 bases between. The germline gives CDR1 KGHSH, CDR2 LQKENI. The CDR3 sequence is CASSPGFGADNEQFF. CDR3 DNA sequence: TGTGCCAGCTCACCAGGCTTCGGAGCAGACAATGAGCAGTTCTTC.

This chain uses TRBV2 with TRBJ2-5; TRBD2 might be the D (6 bases). Trimming stripped 7 bases from V and 4 bases from J, with 13 bases between. This CDR3 spans 13 amino acids. Germline CDR1 and CDR2: SNHLY and FYNNEI. The CDR3 DNA reads TGTGCCAGCAAGATCGGGAGAATAGAGACCCAGTACTTC. It is translated as CASKIGRIETQYF. The full variable domain, its missing parts supplied by reference TRBV2 and TRBJ2-5, is EPEVTQTPSHQVTQMGQEVILRCVPISNHLYFYWYRQILGQKVEFLVSFYNNEISEKSEIFDDQFSVERPDGSNFTLKIRSTKLEDSAMYFCASKIGRIETQYFGPGTRLLVL.

This clone was seen just once. The V call is TRBV5-1, the J call TRBJ2-2; maybe TRBD1 (6 bases). CDR3 length equals 17 residues. Germline V gene data show CDR1 as SGHRS and CDR2 as YFSETQ. Trimming took off 0 bases at V and 6 bases at J, with 18 bases between the two ends. This chain's CDR3 is CASSLAPQGSQPGELFF. The CDR3 DNA reads TGCGCCAGCAGCTTGGCCCCACAGGGATCCCAACCCGGGGAGCTGTTTTTT.

This clone was observed a single time. The chain has TRBV7-9 and TRBJ2-1; D possibly corresponds to TRBD2 (6 bases). Germline V CDR1 and CDR2: SEHNR, FQNEAQ (reference sequence). Trimming removed 8 bases at V and 7 bases at J, with 18 bases between. There are 14 residues in the CDR3. CDR3 residues: CASGTGELSNEQFF. CDR3 coding DNA: TGTGCCAGCGGAACGGGAGAATTGTCAAATGAGCAGTTCTTC.

This chain connects TRBV15 to TRBJ1-2; no reliable D call. This CDR3 has 16 amino acids. Germline lookup yields CDR1 LNHNV and CDR2 YYDKDF (reference sequence). The V end was cut by 3 bases, the J end by 1 base, with 15 bases between. CDR3 sequence: CATSRADITFNYGYTF. DNA for the CDR3: TGTGCCACCAGCAGGGCAGACATTACCTTTAACTATGGCTACACCTTC. The whole variable domain, filled in from reference TRBV15 and TRBJ1-2, reads DAMVIQNPRYQVTQFGKPVTLSCSQTLNHNVMYWYQQKSSQAPKLLFHYYDKDFNNEADTPDNFQSRRPNTSFCFLDIRSPGLGDTAMYLCATSRADITFNYGYTFGSGTRLTVV.